The next 3 T cell receptor beta chains were all read from a single sample in a study of response to subunit inactivated influenza vaccine. Via MiXCR, TCRdb re-called the RT-PCR reads, giving one row per CDR3 protein. Among about 570,000 distinct CDR3 sequences listed, about 11% were seen once. A further study also used this sample, focusing on T cells expressing NK-cell markers. According to that study: Generation of TCR beta cDNA was performed by 5'RACE template switching incorporating UMIs.

The source material was PBMCs from blood, sampled on the day of vaccination. Receptor source: a man aged 45-65 years who received an inactivated influenza vaccine.

This rearrangement joins TRBV11-2 to TRBJ2-7; 9 bases line up with TRBD1. This CDR3 is built from 16 residues. Germline loops: CDR1 SGHAT, CDR2 FQNNGV. The ends lost 2 bases at V and 3 bases at J; junction bases unmatched: 8. The CDR3 DNA is TGTGCCAGCAGCTTAAGAGGGACAGGGACTATCTACGAGCAGTACTTC. Translation: CASSLRGTGTIYEQYF.

The J gene is TRBJ2-5, the V gene TRBV7-9, with D perhaps TRBD1 (6 bases). V shed 5 bases and J shed 5 bases, with 9 bases lying between them. CDR1 and CDR2 (germline): SEHNR, FQNEAQ (reference sequence). The CDR3 is 12 amino acids. DNA for the CDR3: TGTGCCAGCAGCCACAGGGAGGAGACCCAGTACTTC. As protein: CASSHREETQYF.

The chain employs TRBV4-3 and TRBJ2-3; TRBD1 agrees at 8 bases. Trimming removed 0 bases from V and 9 bases from J; junction bases left unmatched: 5. Looked up from germline, CDR1 is LGHNA and CDR2 is YSLEER. The CDR3 spans 14 residues. This CDR3 reads CASSQDPGQGTQYF. CDR3 in DNA: TGCGCCAGCAGCCAAGATCCCGGACAGGGAACGCAGTATTTT.